A selection of T cell receptor beta chains follows, all from one sample in a study of T cell changes during pregnancy in multiple sclerosis. Profiled with immunoSEQ multiplex PCR; TCRdb holds only in-frame clones, not every one. The table shows under 50,000 clones, with roughly nine tenths occurring only once. The sequencing here drew on CD4+ T cells from peripheral blood mononuclear cells, taken after pregnancy. All receptors derive from a female donor with multiple sclerosis, enrolled in a pregnancy study. The CDR3 runs from the conserved cysteine through the conserved F or W. Each record gives: D gene, clone size, V gene, J gene, CDR3 protein, CDR3 DNA. D genes are given only for firm matches. Expanded clones get a size class; other rows say once, few or many, or leave the size out.

.	.	TRBV7-2	TRBJ2-5	CASSLSDQTQYF	TGTGCCAGCAGCTTATCAGATCAGACCCAGTACTTC
TRBD1	.	TRBV7-6	TRBJ1-2	CASSLAGGAIGYTF	TGTGCCAGCAGCTTAGCAGGGGGCGCGATTGGCTACACCTTC
.	.	TRBV15	TRBJ1-2	CATSRERGVNYGYTF	TGTGCCACCAGCAGAGAGAGAGGAGTCAACTATGGCTACACCTTC
TRBD2	.	TRBV6-1	TRBJ2-1	CASSKTSGSNEQFF	TGTGCCAGCAGTAAGACTAGCGGGAGCAATGAGCAGTTCTTC
TRBD2	.	TRBV5-4	TRBJ2-7	CASSLGGTSASYEQYF	TGTGCCAGCAGCTTGGGAGGGACTAGCGCATCCTACGAGCAGTACTTC
.	.	TRBV4-2	TRBJ2-3	CASSRAGGTDTQYF	TGTGCCAGCAGCCGGGCAGGCGGGACAGATACGCAGTATTTT
.	.	TRBV5-1	TRBJ1-1	CASSWSANTEAFF	TGCGCCAGCAGCTGGAGTGCGAACACTGAAGCTTTCTTT
TRBD1	.	TRBV5-5	TRBJ2-7	CASSSLPTGHPGSYEQYF	TGTGCCAGCAGCTCCCTTCCGACAGGGCACCCGGGTTCCTACGAGCAGTACTTC
.	.	TRBV11-3	TRBJ1-1	CASSFSANTEAFF	TGTGCCAGCAGCTTTAGTGCGAACACTGAAGCTTTCTTT
.	.	TRBV5-6	TRBJ1-5	CASSFVGGSKVSNQPQHF	TGTGCCAGCAGCTTTGTGGGAGGCAGCAAAGTGAGCAATCAGCCCCAGCATTTT
TRBD2	.	TRBV7-2	TRBJ2-5	CASSLASQAGGTQYF	TGTGCCAGCAGCTTAGCGAGTCAGGCGGGGGGGACCCAGTACTTC
.	.	TRBV18	TRBJ2-7	CASSPSPAAGGYEQYF	TGTGCCAGCTCACCATCCCCCGCGGCGGGCGGCTACGAGCAGTACTTC
.	.	TRBV6-6	TRBJ1-3	CASSLFSGNTIYF	TGTGCCAGCAGTCTCTTCTCTGGAAACACCATATATTTT
.	.	TRBV21-1	TRBJ1-1	CASSNRQLGAGSTEAFF	TGTGCCAGCAGCAATCGCCAACTGGGAGCTGGTAGCACTGAAGCTTTCTTT
TRBD2	.	TRBV11-3	TRBJ2-5	CASSRGLADQETQYF	TGTGCCAGCAGCCGTGGACTAGCCGACCAAGAGACCCAGTACTTC
.	once	TRBV7-2	TRBJ1-2	CASSLGQPLYGYTF	TGTGCCAGCAGCTTAGGACAGCCACTCTATGGCTACACCTTC
TRBD2	few	TRBV7-3	TRBJ2-2	CASSREGGNTGELFF	TGTGCCAGCAGCCGGGAGGGAGGGAACACCGGGGAGCTGTTTTTT
TRBD2	.	TRBV4-3	TRBJ2-1	CASSQDSSGRKQFF	TGCGCCAGCAGCCAAGACTCTAGCGGGAGGAAGCAGTTCTTC
.	few	TRBV30	TRBJ1-1	CAWMGGVREAFF	TGTGCCTGGATGGGGGGTGTTCGCGAAGCTTTCTTT
.	.	TRBV7-9	TRBJ2-7	CATDSSRELNYEQYF	TGTGCCACCGACAGTTCAAGGGAACTAAACTACGAGCAGTACTTC